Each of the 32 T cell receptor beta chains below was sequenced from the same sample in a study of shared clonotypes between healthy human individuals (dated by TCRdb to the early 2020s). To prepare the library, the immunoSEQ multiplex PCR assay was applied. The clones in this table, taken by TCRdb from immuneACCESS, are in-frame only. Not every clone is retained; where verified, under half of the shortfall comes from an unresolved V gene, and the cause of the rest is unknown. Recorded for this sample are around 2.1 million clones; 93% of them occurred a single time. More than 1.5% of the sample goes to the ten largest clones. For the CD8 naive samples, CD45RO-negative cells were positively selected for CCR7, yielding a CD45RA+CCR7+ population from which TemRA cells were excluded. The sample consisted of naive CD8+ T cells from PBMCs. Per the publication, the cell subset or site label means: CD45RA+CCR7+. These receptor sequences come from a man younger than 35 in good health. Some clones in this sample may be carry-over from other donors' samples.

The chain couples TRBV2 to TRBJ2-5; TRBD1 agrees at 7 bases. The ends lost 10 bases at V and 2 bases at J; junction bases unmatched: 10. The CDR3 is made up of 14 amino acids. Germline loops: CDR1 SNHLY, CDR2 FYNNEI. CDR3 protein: CAMSLRDRQETQYF. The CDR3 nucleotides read TGTGCCATGTCGCTCCGGGACAGACAAGAGACCCAGTACTTC.

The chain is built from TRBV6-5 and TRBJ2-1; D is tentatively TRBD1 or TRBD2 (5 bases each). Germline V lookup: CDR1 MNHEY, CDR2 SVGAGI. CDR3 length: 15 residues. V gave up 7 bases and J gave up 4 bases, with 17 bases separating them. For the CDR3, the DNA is TGTGCCAGCACAGTAACGGGACCTAGTTACAATGAGCAGTTCTTC. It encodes CASTVTGPSYNEQFF.

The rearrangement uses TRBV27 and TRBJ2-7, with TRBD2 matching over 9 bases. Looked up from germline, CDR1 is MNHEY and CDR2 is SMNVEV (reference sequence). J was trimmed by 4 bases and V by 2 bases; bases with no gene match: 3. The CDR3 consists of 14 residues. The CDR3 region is CASSLGREGYEQYF. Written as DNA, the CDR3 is TGTGCCAGCAGTTTAGGGCGGGAGGGGTACGAGCAGTACTTC.

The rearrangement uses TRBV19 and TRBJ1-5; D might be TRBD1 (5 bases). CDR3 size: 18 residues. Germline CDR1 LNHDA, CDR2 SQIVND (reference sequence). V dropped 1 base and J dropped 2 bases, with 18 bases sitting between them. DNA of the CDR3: TGTGCCAGTAGTATAGGTTACCGGGACGCTAAACGCAATCAGCCCCAGCATTTT. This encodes CASSIGYRDAKRNQPQHF.

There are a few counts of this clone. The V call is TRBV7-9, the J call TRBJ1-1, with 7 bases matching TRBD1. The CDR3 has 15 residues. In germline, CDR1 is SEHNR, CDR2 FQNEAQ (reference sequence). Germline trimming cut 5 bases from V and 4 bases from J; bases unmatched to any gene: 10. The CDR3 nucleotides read TGTGCCAGCAGCCCCCTCCTGGGGACAGCCACTGAAGCTTTCTTT. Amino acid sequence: CASSPLLGTATEAFF.

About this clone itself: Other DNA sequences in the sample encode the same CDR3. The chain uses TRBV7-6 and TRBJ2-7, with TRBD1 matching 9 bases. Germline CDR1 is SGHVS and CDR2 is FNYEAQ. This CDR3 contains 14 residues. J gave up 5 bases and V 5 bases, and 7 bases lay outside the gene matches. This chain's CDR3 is CASSPRDRVNEQYF. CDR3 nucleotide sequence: TGTGCCAGCAGCCCCCGGGACAGGGTGAACGAGCAGTACTTC.

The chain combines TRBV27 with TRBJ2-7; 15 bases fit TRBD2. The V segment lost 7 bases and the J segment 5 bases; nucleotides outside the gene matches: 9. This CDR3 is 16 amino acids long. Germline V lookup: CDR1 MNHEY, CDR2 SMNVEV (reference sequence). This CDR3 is CASNPGLAGGPHEQYF. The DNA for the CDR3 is TGTGCCAGCAATCCCGGACTAGCGGGAGGGCCACACGAGCAGTACTTC.

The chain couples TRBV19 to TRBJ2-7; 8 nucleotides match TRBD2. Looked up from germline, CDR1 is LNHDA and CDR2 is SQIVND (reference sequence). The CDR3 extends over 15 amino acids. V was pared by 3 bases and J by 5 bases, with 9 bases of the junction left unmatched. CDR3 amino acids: CASSIAGGPINEQYF. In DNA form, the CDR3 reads TGTGCCAGTAGTATCGCGGGAGGACCCATCAACGAGCAGTACTTC.

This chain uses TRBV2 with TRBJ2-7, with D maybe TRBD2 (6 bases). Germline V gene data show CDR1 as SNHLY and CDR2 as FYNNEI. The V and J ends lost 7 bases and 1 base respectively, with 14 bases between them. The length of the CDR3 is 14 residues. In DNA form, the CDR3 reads TGTGCCAGCACGCGGGGCCGTAATTCCTACGAGCAGTACTTC. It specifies CASTRGRNSYEQYF. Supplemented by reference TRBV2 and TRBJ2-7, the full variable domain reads EPEVTQTPSHQVTQMGQEVILRCVPISNHLYFYWYRQILGQKVEFLVSFYNNEISEKSEIFDDQFSVERPDGSNFTLKIRSTKLEDSAMYFCASTRGRNSYEQYFGPGTRLTVT.

CDR3 region: CASSPRTVANEQFF. CDR3 coding DNA: TGTGCCAGCAGTCCCCGGACGGTAGCCAATGAGCAGTTCTTC. The chain is built from TRBV28 and TRBJ2-1; D unclear. Germline V gives CDR1 MDHEN, CDR2 SYDVKM. Trimming removed 5 bases at V and 6 bases at J, with 14 bases between. This CDR3 contains 14 residues.

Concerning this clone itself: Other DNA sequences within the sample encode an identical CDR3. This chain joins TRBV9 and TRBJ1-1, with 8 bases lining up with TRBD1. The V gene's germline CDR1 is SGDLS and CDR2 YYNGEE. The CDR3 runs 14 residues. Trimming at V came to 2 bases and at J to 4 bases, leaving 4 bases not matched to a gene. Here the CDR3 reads CASSVRGLSTEAFF. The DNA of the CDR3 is TGTGCCAGCAGCGTCAGGGGGCTAAGCACTGAAGCTTTCTTT.

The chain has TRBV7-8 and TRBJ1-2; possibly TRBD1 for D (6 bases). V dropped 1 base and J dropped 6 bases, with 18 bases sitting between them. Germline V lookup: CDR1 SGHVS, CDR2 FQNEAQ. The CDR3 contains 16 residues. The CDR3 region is CASSLVNTGAGHGYTF. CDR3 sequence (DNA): TGTGCCAGCAGCTTAGTCAATACGGGGGCAGGGCATGGCTACACCTTC. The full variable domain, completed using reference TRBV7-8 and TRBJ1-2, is GAGVSQSPRYKVAKRGQDVALRCDPISGHVSLFWYQQALGQGPEFLTYFQNEAQLDKSGLPSDRFFAERPEGSVSTLKIQRTQQEDSAVYLCASSLVNTGAGHGYTFGSGTRLTVV.

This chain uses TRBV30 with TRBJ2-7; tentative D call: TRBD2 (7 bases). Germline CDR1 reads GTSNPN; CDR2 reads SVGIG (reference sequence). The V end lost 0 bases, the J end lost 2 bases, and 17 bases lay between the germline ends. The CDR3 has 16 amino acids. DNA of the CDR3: TGTGCCTGGAGTGTACAGGGTAGCGGGCGTCCCTACGAGCAGTACTTC. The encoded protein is CAWSVQGSGRPYEQYF.

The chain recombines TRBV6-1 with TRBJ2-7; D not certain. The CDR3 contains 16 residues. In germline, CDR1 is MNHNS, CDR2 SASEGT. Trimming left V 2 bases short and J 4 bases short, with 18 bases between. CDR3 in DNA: TGTGCCAGCAGTGAAAGGGTAGCAGCAGGTCCGTACGAGCAGTACTTC. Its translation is CASSERVAAGPYEQYF.

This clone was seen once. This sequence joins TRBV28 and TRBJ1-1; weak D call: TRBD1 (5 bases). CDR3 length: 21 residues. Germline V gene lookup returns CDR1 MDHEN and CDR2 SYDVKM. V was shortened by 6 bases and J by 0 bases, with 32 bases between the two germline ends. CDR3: CASSVRAPRWLVGTVNTEAFF. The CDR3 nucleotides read TGTGCCAGCAGCGTACGAGCCCCCCGGTGGCTTGTGGGGACGGTGAACACTGAAGCTTTCTTT. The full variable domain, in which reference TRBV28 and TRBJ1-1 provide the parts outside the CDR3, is DVKVTQSSRYLVKRTGEKVFLECVQDMDHENMFWYRQDPGLGLRLIYFSYDVKMKEKGDIPEGYSVSREKKERFSLILESASTNQTSMYLCASSVRAPRWLVGTVNTEAFFGQGTRLTVV.

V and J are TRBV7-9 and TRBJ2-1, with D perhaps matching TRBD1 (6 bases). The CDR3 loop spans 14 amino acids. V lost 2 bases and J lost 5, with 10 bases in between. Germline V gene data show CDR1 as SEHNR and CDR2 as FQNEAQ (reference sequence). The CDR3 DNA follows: TGTGCCAGCAGCTTATGGGACACTAACAATGAGCAGTTCTTC. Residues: CASSLWDTNNEQFF. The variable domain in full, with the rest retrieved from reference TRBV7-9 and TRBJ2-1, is DTGVSQNPRHKITKRGQNVTFRCDPISEHNRLYWYRQTLGQGPEFLTYFQNEAQLEKSRLLSDRFSAERPKGSFSTLEIQRTEQGDSAMYLCASSLWDTNNEQFFGPGTRLTVL.

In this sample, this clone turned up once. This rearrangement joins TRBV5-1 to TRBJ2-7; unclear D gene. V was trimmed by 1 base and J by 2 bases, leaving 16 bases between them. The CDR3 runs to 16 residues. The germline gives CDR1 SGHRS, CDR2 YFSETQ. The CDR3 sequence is CASSLIPGRVAYEQYF. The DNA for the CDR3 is TGCGCCAGCAGCTTGATTCCCGGACGGGTAGCCTACGAGCAGTACTTC.

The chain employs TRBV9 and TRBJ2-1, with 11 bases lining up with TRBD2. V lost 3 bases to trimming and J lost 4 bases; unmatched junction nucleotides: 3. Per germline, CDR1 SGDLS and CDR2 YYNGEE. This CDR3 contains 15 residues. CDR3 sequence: CASSGSGRDYNEQFF. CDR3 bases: TGTGCCAGCAGCGGTAGCGGGAGGGATTACAATGAGCAGTTCTTC.

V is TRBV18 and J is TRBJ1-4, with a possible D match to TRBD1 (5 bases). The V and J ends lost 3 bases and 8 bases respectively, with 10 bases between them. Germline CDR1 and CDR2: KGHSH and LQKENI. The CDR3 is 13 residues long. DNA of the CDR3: TGTGCCAGCTCACCGGGGGAAGGAGAAAAACTGTTTTTT. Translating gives CASSPGEGEKLFF. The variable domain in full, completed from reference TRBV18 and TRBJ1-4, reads NAGVMQNPRHLVRRRGQEARLRCSPMKGHSHVYWYRQLPEEGLKFMVYLQKENIIDESGMPKERFSAEFPKEGPSILRIQQVVRGDSAAYFCASSPGEGEKLFFGSGTQLSVL.

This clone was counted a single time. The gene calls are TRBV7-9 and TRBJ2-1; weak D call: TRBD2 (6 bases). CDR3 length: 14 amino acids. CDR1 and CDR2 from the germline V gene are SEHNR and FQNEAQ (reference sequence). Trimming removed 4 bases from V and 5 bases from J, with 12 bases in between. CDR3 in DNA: TGTGCCAGCAGCTATCTTTGGGGGGACAATGAGCAGTTCTTC. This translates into CASSYLWGDNEQFF.

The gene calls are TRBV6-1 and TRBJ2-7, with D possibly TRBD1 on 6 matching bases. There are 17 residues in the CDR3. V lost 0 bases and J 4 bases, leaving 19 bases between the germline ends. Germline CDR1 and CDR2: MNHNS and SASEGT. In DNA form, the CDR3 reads TGTGCCAGCAGTGAAGCGTGGACAGCCACCTCGGGATACGAGCAGTACTTC. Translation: CASSEAWTATSGYEQYF.

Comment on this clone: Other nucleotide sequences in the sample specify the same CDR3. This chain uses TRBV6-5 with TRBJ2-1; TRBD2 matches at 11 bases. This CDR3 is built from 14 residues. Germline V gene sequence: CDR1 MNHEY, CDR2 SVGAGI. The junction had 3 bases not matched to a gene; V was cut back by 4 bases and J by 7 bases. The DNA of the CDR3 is TGTGCCAGCAGTTTAGCGGGAGGGCCAAATGAGCAGTTCTTC. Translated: CASSLAGGPNEQFF.

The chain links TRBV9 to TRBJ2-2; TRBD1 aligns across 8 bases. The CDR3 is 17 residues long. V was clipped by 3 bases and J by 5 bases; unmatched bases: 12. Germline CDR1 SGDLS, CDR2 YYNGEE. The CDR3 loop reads CASSGDLWTGMTGELFF. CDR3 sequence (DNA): TGTGCCAGCAGCGGCGACCTCTGGACAGGGATGACCGGGGAGCTGTTTTTT.

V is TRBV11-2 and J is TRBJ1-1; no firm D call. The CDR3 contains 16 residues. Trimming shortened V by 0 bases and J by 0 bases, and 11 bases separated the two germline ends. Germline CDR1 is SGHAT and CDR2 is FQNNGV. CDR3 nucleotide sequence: TGTGCCAGCAGCTTAGATATTAGGAGTATGAACACTGAAGCTTTCTTT. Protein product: CASSLDIRSMNTEAFF. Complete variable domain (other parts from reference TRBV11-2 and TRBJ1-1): EAGVAQSPRYKIIEKRQSVAFWCNPISGHATLYWYQQILGQGPKLLIQFQNNGVVDDSQLPKDRFSAERLKGVDSTLKIQPAKLEDSAVYLCASSLDIRSMNTEAFFGQGTRLTVV.

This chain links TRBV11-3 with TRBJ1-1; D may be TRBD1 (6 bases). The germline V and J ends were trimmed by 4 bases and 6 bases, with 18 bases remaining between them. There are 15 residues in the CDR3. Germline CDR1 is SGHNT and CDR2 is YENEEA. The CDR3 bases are TGTGCCAGCAGCTCCCCCCCCGGAAGGGGGGCTGAAGCTTTCTTT. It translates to CASSSPPGRGAEAFF.

DNA of the CDR3: TGTGCCAGCAGTGATGACAGGGGGATGCGGGTACTGTTTTTT. The encoded protein is CASSDDRGMRVLFF. The chain is built from TRBV6-1 and TRBJ1-4; 9 bases line up with TRBD1. The germline V gene has CDR1 MNHNS and CDR2 SASEGT. The CDR3 consists of 14 residues. V trimming: 3 bases; J trimming: 13 bases; junction bases outside the gene matches: 9.

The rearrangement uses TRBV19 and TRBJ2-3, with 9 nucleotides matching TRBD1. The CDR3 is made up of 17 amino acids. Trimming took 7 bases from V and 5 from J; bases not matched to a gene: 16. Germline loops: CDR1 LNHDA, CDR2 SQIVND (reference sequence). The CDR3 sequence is CASTDALGTGQGDTQYF. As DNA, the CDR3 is TGTGCCAGTACCGACGCGCTCGGGACAGGGCAAGGAGATACGCAGTATTTT.

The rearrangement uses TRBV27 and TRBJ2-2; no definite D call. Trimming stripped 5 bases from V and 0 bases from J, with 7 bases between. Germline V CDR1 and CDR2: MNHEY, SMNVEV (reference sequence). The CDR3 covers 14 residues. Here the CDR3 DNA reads TGTGCCAGCAGTATCGGATCGAACACCGGGGAGCTGTTTTTT. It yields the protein CASSIGSNTGELFF.

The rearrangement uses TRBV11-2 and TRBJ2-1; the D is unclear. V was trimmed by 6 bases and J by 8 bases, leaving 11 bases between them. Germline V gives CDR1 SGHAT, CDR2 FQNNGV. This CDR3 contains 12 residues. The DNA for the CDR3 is TGTGCCAGCAGTCGAGCTGGGGATGAGCAGTTCTTC. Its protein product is CASSRAGDEQFF. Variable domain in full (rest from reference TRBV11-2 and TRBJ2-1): EAGVAQSPRYKIIEKRQSVAFWCNPISGHATLYWYQQILGQGPKLLIQFQNNGVVDDSQLPKDRFSAERLKGVDSTLKIQPAKLEDSAVYLCASSRAGDEQFFGPGTRLTVL.

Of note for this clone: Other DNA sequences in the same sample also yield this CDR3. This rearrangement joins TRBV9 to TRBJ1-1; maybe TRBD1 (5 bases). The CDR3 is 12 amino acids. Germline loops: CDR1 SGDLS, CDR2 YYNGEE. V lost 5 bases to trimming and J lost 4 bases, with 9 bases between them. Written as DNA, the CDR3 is TGTGCCAGCAGTTCGGGGGGCACTGAAGCTTTCTTT. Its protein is CASSSGGTEAFF.

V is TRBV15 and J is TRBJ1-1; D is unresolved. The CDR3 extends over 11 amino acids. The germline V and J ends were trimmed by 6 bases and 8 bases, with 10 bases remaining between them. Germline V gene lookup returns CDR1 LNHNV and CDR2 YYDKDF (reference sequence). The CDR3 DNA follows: TGTGCCACCAGAGGTGGAGGAGAAGCTTTCTTT. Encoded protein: CATRGGGEAFF.

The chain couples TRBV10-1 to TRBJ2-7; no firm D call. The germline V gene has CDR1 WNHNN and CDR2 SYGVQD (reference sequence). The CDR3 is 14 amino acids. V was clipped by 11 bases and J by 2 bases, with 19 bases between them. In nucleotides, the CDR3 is TGCGCCCGATCCCGGTGGGTCGAGCCCTACGAGCAGTACTTC. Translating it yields CARSRWVEPYEQYF.